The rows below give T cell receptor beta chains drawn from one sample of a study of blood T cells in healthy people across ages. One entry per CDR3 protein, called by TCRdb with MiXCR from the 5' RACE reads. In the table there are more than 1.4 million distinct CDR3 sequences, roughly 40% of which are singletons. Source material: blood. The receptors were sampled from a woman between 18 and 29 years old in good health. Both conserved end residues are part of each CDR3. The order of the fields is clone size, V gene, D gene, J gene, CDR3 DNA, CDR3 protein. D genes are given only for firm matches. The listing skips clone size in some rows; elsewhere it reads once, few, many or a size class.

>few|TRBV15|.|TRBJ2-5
TGTGCCACCAGCAGAGGGCCAGGGTTTAACCAAGAGACCCAGTACTTC
CATSRGPGFNQETQYF
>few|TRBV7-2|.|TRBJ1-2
TGTGCCAGCAGCTCAGAGGTTATTAACGGCTACACCTTC
CASSSEVINGYTF
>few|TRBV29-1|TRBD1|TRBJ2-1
TGCAGCGGGGGGGACAGGGGGCTCAATGAGCAGTTCTTC
CSGGDRGLNEQFF
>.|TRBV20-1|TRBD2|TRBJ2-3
TGCAGTGCAAGGGGGACTAGCGGCTCCGCAGATACGCAGTATTTT
CSARGTSGSADTQYF
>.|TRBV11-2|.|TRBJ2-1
TGTGCCAGCAGTTTCACCCCCTACAATGAGCAGTTCTTC
CASSFTPYNEQFF
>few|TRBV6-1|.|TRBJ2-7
TGTGCCAGCAGAGACAGTTTCATGAACGAGCAGTACTTC
CASRDSFMNEQYF
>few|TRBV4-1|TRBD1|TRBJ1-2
TGCGCCAGCAGCCAAGCTGGACAGGGGACGGGTGGCTACACCTTC
CASSQAGQGTGGYTF
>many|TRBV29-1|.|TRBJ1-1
TGCAGCGTGCGGACAGCTATGAACACTGAAGCTTTCTTT
CSVRTAMNTEAFF
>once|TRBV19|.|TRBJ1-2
TGTGCCACCCGGGAGGGAGATTCTGGCTACACCTTC
CATREGDSGYTF
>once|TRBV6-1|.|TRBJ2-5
TGTGCCAGCAGTGTTCTGGGTAGCTTCAAAAAACGGCAAGAGACCCAGTACTTC
CASSVLGSFKKRQETQYF
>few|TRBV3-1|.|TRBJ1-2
TGTGCCAGCAGCCCGGACAACCAGAGAGGCTACACCTTC
CASSPDNQRGYTF
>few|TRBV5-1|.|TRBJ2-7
TGCGCCAGCACGCACGGCAGCACGGGCGAGCAGTACTTC
CASTHGSTGEQYF
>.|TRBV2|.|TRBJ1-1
TGTGCCAGCAGCCGACAGCGGATGAACACTGAAGCTTTCTTT
CASSRQRMNTEAFF
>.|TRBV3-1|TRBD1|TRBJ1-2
TGTGCCAGCAGCCACGACAGGGGCGGCGATGGCTACACCTTC
CASSHDRGGDGYTF
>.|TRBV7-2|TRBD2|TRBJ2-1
TGTGCCAGCACACAAGGCGGGGGAGCCTACAATGAGCAGTTCTTC
CASTQGGGAYNEQFF
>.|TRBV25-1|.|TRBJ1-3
TGTGCCAGCAGTGTGGGGGCTAGAAACACCATATATTTT
CASSVGARNTIYF
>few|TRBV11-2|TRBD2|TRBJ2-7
TGTGCCAGCAGCTCCTTGACTAGCGGCCCATCCTACGAGCAGTACTTC
CASSSLTSGPSYEQYF
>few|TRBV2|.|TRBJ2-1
TGTGCCAGCACAGAGAATGAGCAGTTCTTC
CASTENEQFF
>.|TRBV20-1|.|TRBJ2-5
TGCAGTGCTAGAGATAATTCGGCTGGCTCCAAGACCCAGTACTTC
CSARDNSAGSKTQYF
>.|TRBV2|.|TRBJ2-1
TGTGCCAGCAGCGCGGAGCAGGGGAACACCTACAATGAGCAGTTCTTC
CASSAEQGNTYNEQFF
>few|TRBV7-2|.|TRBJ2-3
TGTGCCAGCAGCTTAGCCCCGCGGGTGTCCACAGATACGCAGTATTTT
CASSLAPRVSTDTQYF
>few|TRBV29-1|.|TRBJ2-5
TGCAGCGTGGGGGGTGGAAGCGGAGAGACCCAGTACTTC
CSVGGGSGETQYF
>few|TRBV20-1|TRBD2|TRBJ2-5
TGCAGTGCTCGGGGACTAGCGGGAGGCGTCCTAACAGAGACCCAGTACTTC
CSARGLAGGVLTETQYF
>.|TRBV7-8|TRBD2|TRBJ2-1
TGTGCCAGCAGCTTAGGGGGGCGGGAGGTAGCCAATGAGCAGTTCTTC
CASSLGGREVANEQFF
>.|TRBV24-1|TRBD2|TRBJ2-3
TGTGCCACCAGTGATGCGGGAGGGCCGGGAGATACGCAGTATTTT
CATSDAGGPGDTQYF
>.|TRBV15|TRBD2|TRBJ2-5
TGTGCCACCAGCAGAGGCGCGGGAGGACCAAACAATGAGCAGTACTTC
CATSRGAGGPNNEQYF